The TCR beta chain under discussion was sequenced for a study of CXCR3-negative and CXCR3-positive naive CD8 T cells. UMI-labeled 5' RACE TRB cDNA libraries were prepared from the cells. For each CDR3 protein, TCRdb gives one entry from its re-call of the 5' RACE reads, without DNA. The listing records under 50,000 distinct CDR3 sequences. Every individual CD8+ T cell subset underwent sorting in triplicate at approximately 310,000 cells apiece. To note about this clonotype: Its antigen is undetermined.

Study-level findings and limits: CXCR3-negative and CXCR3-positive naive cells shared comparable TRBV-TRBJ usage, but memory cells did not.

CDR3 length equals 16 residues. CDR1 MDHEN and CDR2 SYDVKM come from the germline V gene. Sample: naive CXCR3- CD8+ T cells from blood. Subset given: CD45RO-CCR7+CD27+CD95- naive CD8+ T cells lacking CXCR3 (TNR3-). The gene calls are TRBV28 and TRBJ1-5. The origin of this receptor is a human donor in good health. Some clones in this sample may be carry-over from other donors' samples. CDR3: CASSPDEQQLHQPQHF.